What follows is one T cell receptor (beta chain) and its context. Across 24 US areas, participants ranged in age from roughly 18 to 95 years. A PCR-confirmed or clinician-diagnosed COVID-19 case had contacted exposed participants within 2 weeks of entry. This sample was taken from a study of blood T cell repertoires in COVID-19. For the study at large: Samples of COVID-19 (acute and convalescent) were obtained from the United States, Italy and Spain. The cDNA or gDNA used as material had been derived from T cells, B-cell-depleted T cells, or PBMCs.

CDR1 and CDR2 from the germline V gene are MNHEY and SMNVEV (reference sequence). CDR3 length: 15 residues. J was trimmed by 4 bases and V by 10 bases; bases with no gene match: 14. Assay: immunoSEQ multiplex PCR; the TCRdb copy retains only in-frame clones and omits some. The table includes under 400,000 clones, about nine tenths detected once. The clonotype was recovered from a woman aged 25 to 45 who had been exposed to COVID-19. The sample consisted of PBMCs or T cells enriched from blood (not recorded which). This chain uses TRBV27 with TRBJ1-1, with 8 bases fitting TRBD1. The DNA of the CDR3 is TGTGCCATCGCAAGATGGACAGGGTCCTTCACTGAAGCTTTCTTT. It is translated as CAIARWTGSFTEAFF.